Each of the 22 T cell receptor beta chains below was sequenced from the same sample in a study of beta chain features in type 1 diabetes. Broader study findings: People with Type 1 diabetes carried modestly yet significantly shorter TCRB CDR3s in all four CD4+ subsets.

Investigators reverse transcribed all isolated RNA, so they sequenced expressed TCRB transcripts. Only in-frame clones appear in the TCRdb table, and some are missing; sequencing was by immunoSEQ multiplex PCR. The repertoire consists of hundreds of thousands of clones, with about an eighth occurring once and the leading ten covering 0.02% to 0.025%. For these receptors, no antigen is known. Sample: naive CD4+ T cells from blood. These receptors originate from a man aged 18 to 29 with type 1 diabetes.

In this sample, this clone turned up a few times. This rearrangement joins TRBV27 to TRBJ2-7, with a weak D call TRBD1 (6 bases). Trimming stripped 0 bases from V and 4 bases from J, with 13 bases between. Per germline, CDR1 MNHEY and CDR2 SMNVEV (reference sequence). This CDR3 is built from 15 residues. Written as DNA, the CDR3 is TGTGCCAGCAGTTTATCGAGGTACAGGGTGTACGAGCAGTACTTC. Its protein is CASSLSRYRVYEQYF.

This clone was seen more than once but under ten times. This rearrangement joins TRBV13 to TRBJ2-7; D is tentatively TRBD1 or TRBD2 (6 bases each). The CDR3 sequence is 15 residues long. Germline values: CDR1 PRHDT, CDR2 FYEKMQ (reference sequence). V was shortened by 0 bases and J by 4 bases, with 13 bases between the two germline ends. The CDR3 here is CASSLGCGGRYEQYF. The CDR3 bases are TGTGCCAGCAGCTTAGGGTGTGGGGGGCGGTACGAGCAGTACTTC.

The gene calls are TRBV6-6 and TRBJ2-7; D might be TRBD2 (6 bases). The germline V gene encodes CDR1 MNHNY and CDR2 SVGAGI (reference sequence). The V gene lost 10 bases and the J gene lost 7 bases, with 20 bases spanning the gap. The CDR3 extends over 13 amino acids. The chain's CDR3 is CAILESGRQEQYF. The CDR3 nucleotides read TGTGCCATTTTGGAGTCAGGGAGGCAAGAGCAGTACTTC.

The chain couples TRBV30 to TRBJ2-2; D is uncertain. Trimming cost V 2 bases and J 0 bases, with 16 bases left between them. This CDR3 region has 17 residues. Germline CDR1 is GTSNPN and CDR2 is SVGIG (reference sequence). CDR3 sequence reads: CAWSTPSWRPNTGELFF. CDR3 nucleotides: TGTGCCTGGAGTACGCCGTCTTGGAGACCGAACACCGGGGAGCTGTTTTTT. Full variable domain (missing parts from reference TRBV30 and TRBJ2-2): SQTIHQWPATLVQPVGSPLSLECTVEGTSNPNLYWYRQAAGRGLQLLFYSVGIGQISSEVPQNLSASRPQDRQFILSSKKLLLSDSGFYLCAWSTPSWRPNTGELFFGEGSRLTVL.

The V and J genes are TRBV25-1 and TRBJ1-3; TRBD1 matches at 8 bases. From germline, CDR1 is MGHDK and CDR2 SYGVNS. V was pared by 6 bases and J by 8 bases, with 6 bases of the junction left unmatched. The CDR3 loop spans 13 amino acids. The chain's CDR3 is CASRRTGRDTIYF. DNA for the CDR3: TGTGCCAGCAGACGGACAGGGAGGGACACCATATATTTT.

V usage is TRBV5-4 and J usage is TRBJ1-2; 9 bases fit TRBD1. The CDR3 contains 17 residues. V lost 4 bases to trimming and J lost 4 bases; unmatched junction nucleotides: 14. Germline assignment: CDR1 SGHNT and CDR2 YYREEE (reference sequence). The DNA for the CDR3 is TGTGCCAGCAGCAGATGGACGCACGGACAGGGGACCTATGGCTACACCTTC. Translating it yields CASSRWTHGQGTYGYTF. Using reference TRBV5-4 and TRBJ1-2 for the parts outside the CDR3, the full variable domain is ETGVTQSPTHLIKTRGQQVTLRCSSQSGHNTVSWYQQALGQGPQFIFQYYREEENGRGNFPPRFSGLQFPNYSSELNVNALELDDSALYLCASSRWTHGQGTYGYTFGSGTRLTVV.

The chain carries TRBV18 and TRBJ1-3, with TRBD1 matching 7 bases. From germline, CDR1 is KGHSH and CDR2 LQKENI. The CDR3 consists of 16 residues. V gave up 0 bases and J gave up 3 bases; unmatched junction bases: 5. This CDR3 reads CASSPPRQGVGNTIYF. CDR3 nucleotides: TGTGCCAGCTCACCACCGCGACAGGGAGTTGGAAACACCATATATTTT.

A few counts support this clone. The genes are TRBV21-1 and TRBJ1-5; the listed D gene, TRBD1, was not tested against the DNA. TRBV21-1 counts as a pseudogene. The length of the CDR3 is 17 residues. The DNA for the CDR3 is TGTGCCAGCAGCAAAGCGCAGGACAGGGAAGGGAATCAGCCCCAGCATTTT. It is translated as CASSKAQDREGNQPQHF.

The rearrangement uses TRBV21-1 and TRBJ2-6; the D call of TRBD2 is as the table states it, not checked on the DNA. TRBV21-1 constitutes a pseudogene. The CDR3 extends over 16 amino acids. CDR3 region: CARLSRFRAGANVLTF. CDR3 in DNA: TGTGCCAGACTATCGAGGTTTCGGGCTGGGGCCAACGTCCTGACTTTC.

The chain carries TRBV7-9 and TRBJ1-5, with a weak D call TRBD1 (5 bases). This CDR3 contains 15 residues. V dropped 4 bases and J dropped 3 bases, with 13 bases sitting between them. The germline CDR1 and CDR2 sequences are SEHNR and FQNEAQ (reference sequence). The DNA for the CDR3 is TGTGCCAGCAGCTCCTCCGGGGGAATCAATCAGCCCCAGCATTTT. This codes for CASSSSGGINQPQHF. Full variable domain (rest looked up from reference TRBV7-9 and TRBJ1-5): DTGVSQNPRHKITKRGQNVTFRCDPISEHNRLYWYRQTLGQGPEFLTYFQNEAQLEKSRLLSDRFSAERPKGSFSTLEIQRTEQGDSAMYLCASSSSGGINQPQHFGDGTRLSIL.

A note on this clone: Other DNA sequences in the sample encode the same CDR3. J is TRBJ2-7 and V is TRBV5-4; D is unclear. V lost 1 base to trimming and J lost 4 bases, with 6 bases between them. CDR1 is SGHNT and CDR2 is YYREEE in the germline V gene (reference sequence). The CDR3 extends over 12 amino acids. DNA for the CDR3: TGTGCCAGCAGCTTGTTGGGATACGAGCAGTACTTC. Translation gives CASSLLGYEQYF.

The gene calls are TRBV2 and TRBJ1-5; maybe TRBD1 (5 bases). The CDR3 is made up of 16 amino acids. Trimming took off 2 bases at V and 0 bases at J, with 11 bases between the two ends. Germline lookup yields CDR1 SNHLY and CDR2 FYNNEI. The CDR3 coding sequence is TGTGCCAGCAGTGAACAGGGTCCCTTTAGCAATCAGCCCCAGCATTTT. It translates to CASSEQGPFSNQPQHF.

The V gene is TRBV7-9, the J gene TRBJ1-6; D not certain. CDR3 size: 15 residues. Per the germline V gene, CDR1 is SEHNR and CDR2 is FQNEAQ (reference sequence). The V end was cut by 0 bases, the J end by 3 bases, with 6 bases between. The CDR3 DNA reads TGTGCCAGCAGCTTAGCCTCGGTCTATAATTCACCCCTCCACTTT. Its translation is CASSLASVYNSPLHF.

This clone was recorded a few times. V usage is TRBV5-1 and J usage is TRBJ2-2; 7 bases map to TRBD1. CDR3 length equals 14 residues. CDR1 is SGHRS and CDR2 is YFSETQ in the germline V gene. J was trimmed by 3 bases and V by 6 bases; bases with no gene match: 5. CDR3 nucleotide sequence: TGCGCCAGCATTGACAGGGAGTACACCGGGGAGCTGTTTTTT. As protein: CASIDREYTGELFF.

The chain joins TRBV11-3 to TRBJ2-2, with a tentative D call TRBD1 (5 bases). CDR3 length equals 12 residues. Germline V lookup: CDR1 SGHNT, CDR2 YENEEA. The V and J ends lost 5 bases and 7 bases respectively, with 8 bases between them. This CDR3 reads CASSPGFGELFF. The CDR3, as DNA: TGTGCCAGCAGCCCAGGGTTCGGGGAGCTGTTTTTT.

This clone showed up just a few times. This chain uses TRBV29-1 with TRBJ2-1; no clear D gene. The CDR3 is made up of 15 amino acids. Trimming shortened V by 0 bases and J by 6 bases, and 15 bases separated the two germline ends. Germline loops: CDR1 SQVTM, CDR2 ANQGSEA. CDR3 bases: TGCAGCGTTGAAGATCGGCTCGGGCAGAGCAATGAGCAGTTCTTC. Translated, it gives CSVEDRLGQSNEQFF.

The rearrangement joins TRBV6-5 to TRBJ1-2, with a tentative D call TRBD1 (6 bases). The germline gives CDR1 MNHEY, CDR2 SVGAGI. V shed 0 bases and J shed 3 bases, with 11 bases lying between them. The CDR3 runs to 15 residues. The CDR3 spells CASSYSSGADYGYTF. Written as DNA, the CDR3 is TGTGCCAGCAGTTACTCTTCAGGGGCGGACTATGGCTACACCTTC.

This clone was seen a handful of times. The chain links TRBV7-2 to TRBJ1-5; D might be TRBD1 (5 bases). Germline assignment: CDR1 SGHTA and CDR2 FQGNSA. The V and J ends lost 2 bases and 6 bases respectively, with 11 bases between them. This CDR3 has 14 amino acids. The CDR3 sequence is CASSLSGPGQPQHF. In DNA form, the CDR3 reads TGTGCCAGCAGCTTATCAGGGCCGGGTCAGCCCCAGCATTTT. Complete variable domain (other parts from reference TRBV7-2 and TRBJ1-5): GAGVSQSPSNKVTEKGKDVELRCDPISGHTALYWYRQSLGQGLEFLIYFQGNSAPDKSGLPSDRFSAERTGGSVSTLTIQRTQQEDSAVYLCASSLSGPGQPQHFGDGTRLSIL.

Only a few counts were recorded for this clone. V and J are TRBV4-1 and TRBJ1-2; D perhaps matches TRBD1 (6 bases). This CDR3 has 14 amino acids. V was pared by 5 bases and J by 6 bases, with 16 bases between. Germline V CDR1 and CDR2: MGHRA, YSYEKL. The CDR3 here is CASSTLRGGHGYTF. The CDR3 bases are TGCGCCAGCAGCACACTGAGAGGGGGTCATGGCTACACCTTC.

CDR3 sequence (DNA): TGTGCCAGCATGCGCGATTATGGCTACACCTTC. Translated, it gives CASMRDYGYTF. The chain recombines TRBV5-6 with TRBJ1-2, with D unclear. Deletions cut 6 bases from V and 5 bases from J, with 8 bases between. Germline CDR1 SGHDT, CDR2 YYEEEE. CDR3 length: 11 residues.

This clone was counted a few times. CDR3 DNA: TGTGCCTGGAGTACAGGGTCTAACTATGGCTACACCTTC. It specifies CAWSTGSNYGYTF. This chain connects TRBV30 to TRBJ1-2, with a tentative D call TRBD1 (6 bases). CDR3 size: 13 residues. Germline CDR1 is GTSNPN and CDR2 is SVGIG (reference sequence). V lost 2 bases and J 0 bases, leaving 7 bases between the germline ends.

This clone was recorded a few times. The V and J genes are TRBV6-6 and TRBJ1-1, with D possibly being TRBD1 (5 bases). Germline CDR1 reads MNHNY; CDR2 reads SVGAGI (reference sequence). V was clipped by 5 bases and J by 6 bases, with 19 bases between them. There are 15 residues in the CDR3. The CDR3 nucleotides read TGTGCCAGCAGTCCCCGGGACCTCTTTATCTCTGAAGCTTTCTTT. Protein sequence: CASSPRDLFISEAFF.